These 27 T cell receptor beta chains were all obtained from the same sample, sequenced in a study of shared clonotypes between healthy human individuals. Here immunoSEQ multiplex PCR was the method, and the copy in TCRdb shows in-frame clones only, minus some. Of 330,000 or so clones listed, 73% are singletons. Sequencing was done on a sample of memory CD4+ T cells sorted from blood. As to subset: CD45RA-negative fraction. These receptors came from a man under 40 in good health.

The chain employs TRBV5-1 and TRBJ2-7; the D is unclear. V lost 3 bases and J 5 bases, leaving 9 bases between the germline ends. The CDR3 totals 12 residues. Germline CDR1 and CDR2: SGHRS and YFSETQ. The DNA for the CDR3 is TGCGCCAGCAGCTCAGCGCGGAACGAGCAGTACTTC. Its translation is CASSSARNEQYF.

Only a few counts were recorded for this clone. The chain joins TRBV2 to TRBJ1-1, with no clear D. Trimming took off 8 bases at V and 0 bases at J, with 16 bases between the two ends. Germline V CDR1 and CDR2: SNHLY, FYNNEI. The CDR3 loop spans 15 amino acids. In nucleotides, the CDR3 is TGTGCCAGCTCTCCCCAGACTGGAATGAACACTGAAGCTTTCTTT. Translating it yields CASSPQTGMNTEAFF.

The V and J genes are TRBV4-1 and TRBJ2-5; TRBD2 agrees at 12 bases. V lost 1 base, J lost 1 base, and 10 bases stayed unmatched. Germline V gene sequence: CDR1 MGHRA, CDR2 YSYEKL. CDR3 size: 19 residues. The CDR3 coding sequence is TGCGCCAGCAGCCAAGTTCCCCCGGCTAGCGGGAGGGCCCAAGAGACCCAGTACTTC. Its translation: CASSQVPPASGRAQETQYF.

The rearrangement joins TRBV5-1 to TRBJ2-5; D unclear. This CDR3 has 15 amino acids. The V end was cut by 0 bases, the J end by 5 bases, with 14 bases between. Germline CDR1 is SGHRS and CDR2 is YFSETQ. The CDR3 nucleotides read TGCGCCAGCAGCTTGGTGGGTACGGCGCGGGAGACCCAGTACTTC. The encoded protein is CASSLVGTARETQYF.

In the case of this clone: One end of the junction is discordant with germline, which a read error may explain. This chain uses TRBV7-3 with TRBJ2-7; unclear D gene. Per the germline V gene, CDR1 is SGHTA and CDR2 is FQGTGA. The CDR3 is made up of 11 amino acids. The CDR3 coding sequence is TGTGCCAGCAGCTTACCATACGAGCAGTGCTTC. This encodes CASSLPYEQCF.

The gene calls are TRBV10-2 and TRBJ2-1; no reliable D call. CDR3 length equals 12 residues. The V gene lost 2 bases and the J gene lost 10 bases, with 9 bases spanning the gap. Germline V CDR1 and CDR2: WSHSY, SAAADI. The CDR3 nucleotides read TGCGCCAGCAGTGAGACCGCTCGGGAGCAGTTCTTC. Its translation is CASSETAREQFF.

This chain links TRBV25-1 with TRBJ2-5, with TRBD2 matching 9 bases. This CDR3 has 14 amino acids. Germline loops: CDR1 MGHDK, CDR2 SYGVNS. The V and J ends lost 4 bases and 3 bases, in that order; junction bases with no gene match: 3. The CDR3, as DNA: TGTGCCAGCAGTGGCCCTAGCGGGAAAGAGACCCAGTACTTC. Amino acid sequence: CASSGPSGKETQYF.

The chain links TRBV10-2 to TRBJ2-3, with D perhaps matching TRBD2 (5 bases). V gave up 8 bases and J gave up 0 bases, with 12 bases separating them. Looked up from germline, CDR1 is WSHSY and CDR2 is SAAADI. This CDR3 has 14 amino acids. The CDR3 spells CASGPAASTDTQYF. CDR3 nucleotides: TGCGCCAGCGGGCCAGCGGCTAGCACAGATACGCAGTATTTT.

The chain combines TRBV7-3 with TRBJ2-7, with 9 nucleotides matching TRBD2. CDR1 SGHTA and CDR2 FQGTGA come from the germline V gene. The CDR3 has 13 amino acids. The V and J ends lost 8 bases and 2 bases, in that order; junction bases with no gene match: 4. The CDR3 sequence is CASALAGTYEQYF. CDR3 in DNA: TGTGCCAGCGCACTAGCGGGTACCTACGAGCAGTACTTC. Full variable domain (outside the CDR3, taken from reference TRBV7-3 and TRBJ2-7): GAGVSQTPSNKVTEKGKYVELRCDPISGHTALYWYRQSLGQGPEFLIYFQGTGAADDSGLPNDRFFAVRPEGSVSTLKIQRTERGDSAVYLCASALAGTYEQYFGPGTRLTVT.

The CDR3 DNA reads as TGTGCCAGCAGCAACGATCGGGGTGGAACCTACGAGCAGTACTTC. Protein sequence: CASSNDRGGTYEQYF. The V call is TRBV6-6, the J call TRBJ2-7; D possibly corresponds to TRBD2 (5 bases). Between the trimmed V and J ends, which lost 6 bases and 2 bases, there was a span of 17 bases. The germline gives CDR1 MNHNY, CDR2 SVGAGI (reference sequence). CDR3 length: 15 residues.

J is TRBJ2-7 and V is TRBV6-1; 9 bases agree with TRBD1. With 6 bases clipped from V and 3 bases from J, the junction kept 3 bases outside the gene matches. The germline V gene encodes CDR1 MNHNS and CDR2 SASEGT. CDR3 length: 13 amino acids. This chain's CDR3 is CASSRDRDYEQYF. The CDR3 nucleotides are TGTGCCAGCAGCCGGGACAGGGACTACGAGCAGTACTTC.

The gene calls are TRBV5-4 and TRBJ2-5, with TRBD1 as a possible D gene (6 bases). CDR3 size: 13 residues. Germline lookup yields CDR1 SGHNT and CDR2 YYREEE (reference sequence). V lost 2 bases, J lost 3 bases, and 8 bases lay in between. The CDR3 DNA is TGTGCCAGCAGCTTACAGGGCAAAGAGACCCAGTACTTC. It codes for CASSLQGKETQYF.

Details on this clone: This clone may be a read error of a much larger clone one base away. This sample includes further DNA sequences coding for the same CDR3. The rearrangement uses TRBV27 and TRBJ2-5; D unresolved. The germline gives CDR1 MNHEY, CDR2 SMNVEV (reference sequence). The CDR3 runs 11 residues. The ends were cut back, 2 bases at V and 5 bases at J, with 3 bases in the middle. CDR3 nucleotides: TGTGCCAGCAGTTTAGGCGAGACCCAGTACTTC. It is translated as CASSLGETQYF.

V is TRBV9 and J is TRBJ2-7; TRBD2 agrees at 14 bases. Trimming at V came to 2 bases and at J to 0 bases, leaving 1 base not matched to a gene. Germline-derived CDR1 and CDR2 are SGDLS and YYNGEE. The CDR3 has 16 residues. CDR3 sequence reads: CASSVGLAGDSYEQYF. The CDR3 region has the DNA TGTGCCAGCAGCGTGGGACTAGCGGGGGACTCCTACGAGCAGTACTTC.

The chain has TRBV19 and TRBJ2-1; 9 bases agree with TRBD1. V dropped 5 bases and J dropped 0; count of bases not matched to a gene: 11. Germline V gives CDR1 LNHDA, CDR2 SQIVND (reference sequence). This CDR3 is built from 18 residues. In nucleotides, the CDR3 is TGTGCCAGTAGTCCGGGACAGGGTATCCCTAGCTCCTACAATGAGCAGTTCTTC. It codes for CASSPGQGIPSSYNEQFF.

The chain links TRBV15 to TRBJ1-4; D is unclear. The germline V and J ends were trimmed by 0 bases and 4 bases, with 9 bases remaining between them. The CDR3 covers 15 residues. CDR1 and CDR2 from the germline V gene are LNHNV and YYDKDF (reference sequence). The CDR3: CATSRDGQLNEKLFF. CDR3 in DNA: TGTGCCACCAGCAGAGATGGGCAGCTTAATGAAAAACTGTTTTTT.

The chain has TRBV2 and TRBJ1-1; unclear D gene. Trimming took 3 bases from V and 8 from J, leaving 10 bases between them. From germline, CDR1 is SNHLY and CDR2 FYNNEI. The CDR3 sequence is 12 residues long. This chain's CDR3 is CASSEQSEEAFF. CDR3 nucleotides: TGTGCCAGCAGTGAGCAGTCAGAGGAAGCTTTCTTT.

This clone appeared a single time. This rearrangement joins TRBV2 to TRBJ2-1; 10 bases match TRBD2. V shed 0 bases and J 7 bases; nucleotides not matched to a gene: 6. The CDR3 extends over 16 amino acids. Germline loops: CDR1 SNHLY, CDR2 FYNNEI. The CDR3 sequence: CASSEARTSGKNEQFF. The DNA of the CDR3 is TGTGCCAGCAGTGAAGCGCGGACTAGCGGAAAAAATGAGCAGTTCTTC.

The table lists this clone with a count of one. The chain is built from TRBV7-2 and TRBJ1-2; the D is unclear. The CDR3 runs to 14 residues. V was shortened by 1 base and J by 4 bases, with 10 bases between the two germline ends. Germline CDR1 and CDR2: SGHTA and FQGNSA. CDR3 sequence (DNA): TGTGCCAGCAGCTTAGTGGTCCGACTCTATGGCTACACCTTC. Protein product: CASSLVVRLYGYTF. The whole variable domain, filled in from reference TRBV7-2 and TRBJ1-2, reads GAGVSQSPSNKVTEKGKDVELRCDPISGHTALYWYRQSLGQGLEFLIYFQGNSAPDKSGLPSDRFSAERTGGSVSTLTIQRTQQEDSAVYLCASSLVVRLYGYTFGSGTRLTVV.

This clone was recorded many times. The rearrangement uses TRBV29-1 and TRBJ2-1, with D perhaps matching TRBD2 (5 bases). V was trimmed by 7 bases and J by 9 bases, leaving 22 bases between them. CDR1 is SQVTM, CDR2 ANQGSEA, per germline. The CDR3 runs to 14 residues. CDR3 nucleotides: TGCAGCGCCCGCCCCTCCGGCCTGGCGGGTGAGCAGTTCTTC. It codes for CSARPSGLAGEQFF.

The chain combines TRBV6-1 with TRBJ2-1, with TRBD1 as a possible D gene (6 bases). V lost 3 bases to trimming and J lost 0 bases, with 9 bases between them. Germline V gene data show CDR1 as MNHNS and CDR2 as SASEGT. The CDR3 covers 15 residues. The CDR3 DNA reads TGTGCCAGCAGTGAGTTACAGGGCTCCTACAATGAGCAGTTCTTC. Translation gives CASSELQGSYNEQFF.

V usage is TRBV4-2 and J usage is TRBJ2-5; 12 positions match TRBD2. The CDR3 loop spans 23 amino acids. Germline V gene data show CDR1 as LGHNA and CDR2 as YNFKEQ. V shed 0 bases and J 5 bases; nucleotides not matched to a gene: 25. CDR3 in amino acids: CASSQELFELAGGAAVDPETQYF. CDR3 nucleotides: TGTGCCAGCAGCCAAGAATTGTTCGAACTAGCGGGAGGCGCCGCGGTGGATCCGGAGACCCAGTACTTC.

This CDR3 is CASRNSRDKSLHEQYF. The CDR3 DNA reads TGTGCCAGCAGAAACTCCCGGGACAAAAGCCTCCACGAGCAGTACTTC. The genes are TRBV2 and TRBJ2-7; D perhaps matches TRBD1 (6 bases). V gave up 6 bases and J gave up 5 bases, with 23 bases separating them. From germline, CDR1 is SNHLY and CDR2 FYNNEI. The CDR3 has 16 residues.

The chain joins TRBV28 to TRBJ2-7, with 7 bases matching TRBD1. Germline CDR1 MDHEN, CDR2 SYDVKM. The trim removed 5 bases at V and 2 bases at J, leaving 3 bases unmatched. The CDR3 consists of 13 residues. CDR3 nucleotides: TGTGCCAGCAGTCAGGGACAGCCCTACGAGCAGTACTTC. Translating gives CASSQGQPYEQYF. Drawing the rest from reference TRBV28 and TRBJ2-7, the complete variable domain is DVKVTQSSRYLVKRTGEKVFLECVQDMDHENMFWYRQDPGLGLRLIYFSYDVKMKEKGDIPEGYSVSREKKERFSLILESASTNQTSMYLCASSQGQPYEQYFGPGTRLTVT.

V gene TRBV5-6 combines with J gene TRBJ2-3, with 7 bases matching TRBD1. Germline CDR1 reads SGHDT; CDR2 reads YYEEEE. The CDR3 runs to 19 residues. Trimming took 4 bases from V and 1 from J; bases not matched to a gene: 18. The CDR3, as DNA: TGTGCCAGCAGCCACGGACAGGATGAAAGTCGTTTTGGCACAGATACGCAGTATTTT. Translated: CASSHGQDESRFGTDTQYF.

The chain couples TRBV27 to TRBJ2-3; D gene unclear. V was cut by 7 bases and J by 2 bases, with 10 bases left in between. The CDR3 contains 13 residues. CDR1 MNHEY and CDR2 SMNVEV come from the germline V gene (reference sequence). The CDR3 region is CASKSYLTDTQYF. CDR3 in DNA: TGTGCCAGCAAAAGTTATCTCACAGATACGCAGTATTTT.

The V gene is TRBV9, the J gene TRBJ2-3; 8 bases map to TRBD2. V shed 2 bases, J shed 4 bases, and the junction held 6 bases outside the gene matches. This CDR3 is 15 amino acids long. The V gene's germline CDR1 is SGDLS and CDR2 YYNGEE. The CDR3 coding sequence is TGTGCCAGCAGCGTTAGCGGGAATGAAGCAGATACGCAGTATTTT. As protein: CASSVSGNEADTQYF.